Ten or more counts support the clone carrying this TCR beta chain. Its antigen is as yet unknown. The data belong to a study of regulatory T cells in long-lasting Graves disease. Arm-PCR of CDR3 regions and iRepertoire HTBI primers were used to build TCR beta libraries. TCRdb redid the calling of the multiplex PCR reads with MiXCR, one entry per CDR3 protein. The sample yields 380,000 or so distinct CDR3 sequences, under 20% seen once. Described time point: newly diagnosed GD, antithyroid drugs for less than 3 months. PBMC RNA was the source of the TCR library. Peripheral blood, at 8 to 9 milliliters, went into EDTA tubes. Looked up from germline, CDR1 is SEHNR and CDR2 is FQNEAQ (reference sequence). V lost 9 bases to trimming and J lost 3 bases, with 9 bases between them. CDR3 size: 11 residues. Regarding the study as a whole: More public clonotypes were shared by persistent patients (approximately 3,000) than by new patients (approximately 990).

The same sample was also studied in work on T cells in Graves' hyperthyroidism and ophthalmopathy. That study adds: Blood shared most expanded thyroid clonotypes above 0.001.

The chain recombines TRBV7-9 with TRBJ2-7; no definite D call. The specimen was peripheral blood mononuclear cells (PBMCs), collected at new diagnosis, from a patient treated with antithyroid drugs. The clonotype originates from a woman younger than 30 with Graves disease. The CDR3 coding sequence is TGTGCCAGTGTTATGGACTACGAGCAGTACTTC. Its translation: CASVMDYEQYF.